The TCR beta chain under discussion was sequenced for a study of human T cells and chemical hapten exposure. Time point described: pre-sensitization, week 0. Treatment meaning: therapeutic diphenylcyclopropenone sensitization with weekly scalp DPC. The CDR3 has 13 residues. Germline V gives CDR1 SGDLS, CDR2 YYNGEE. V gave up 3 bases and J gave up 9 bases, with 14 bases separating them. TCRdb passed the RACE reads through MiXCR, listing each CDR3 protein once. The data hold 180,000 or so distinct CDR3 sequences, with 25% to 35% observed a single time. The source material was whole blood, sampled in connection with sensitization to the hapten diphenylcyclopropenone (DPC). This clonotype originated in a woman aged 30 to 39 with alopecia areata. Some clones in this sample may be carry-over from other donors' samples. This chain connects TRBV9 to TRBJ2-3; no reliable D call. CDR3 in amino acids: CASSAPPSDTQYF. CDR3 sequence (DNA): TGTGCCAGCAGCGCACCTCCCAGTGACACGCAGTATTTT.